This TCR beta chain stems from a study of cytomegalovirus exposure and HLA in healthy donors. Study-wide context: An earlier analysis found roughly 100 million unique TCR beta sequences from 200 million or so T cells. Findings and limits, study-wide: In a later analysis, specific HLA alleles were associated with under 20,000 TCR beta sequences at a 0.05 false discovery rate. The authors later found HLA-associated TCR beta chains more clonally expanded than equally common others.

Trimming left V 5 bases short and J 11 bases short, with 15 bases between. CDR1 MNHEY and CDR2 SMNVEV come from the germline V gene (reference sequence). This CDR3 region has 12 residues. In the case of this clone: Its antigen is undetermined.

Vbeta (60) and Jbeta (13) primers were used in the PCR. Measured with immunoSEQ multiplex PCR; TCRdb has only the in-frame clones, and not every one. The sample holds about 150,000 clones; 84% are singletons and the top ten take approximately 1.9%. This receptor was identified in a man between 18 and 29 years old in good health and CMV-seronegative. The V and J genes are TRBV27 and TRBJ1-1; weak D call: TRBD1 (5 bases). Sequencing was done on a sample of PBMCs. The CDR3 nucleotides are TGTGCCAGCAGTCTCCGAGGAGGGGAGGCTTTCTTT. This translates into CASSLRGGEAFF.